Below, 28 T cell receptor beta chains from the same sample are listed, as sequenced in a study of CD8+ T cells in alopecia areata. Regarding treatment: oral pan-JAK inhibitor, 5-10 mg twice daily. Extracted RNA was reverse transcribed into cDNA, the sequencing template. Profiled with immunoSEQ multiplex PCR; TCRdb holds only in-frame clones, not every one. The sample consists of under 130,000 clones, 86% of them appearing once. This specimen consisted of CD8+ T cells sorted from blood, obtained around week 31, from a patient treated with tofacitinib. The receptor source for this set is a human donor with alopecia areata.

This rearrangement joins TRBV28 to TRBJ2-3, with D possibly TRBD2 on 6 matching bases. The CDR3 totals 14 residues. Trimming shortened V by 4 bases and J by 3 bases, and 11 bases separated the two germline ends. Germline assignment: CDR1 MDHEN and CDR2 SYDVKM. CDR3 loop: CASSWGGTTDTQYF. The CDR3 DNA is TGTGCCAGCAGTTGGGGCGGGACGACAGATACGCAGTATTTT.

The chain has TRBV16 and TRBJ2-7, with a possible D match to TRBD1 (5 bases). Germline lookup yields CDR1 KGHSY and CDR2 FQNENV. V was clipped by 0 bases and J by 3 bases, with 12 bases between them. CDR3 length: 15 residues. The CDR3 DNA follows: TGTGCCAGCAGCCAATCACTGGGGCCCCTCTACGAGCAGTACTTC. Protein: CASSQSLGPLYEQYF. The complete variable domain, with remaining parts taken from reference TRBV16 and TRBJ2-7, reads GEEVAQTPKHLVRGEGQKAKLYCAPIKGHSYVFWYQQVLKNEFKFLISFQNENVFDETGMPKERFSAKCLPNSPCSLEIQATKLEDSAVYFCASSQSLGPLYEQYFGPGTRLTVT.

The V gene is TRBV29-1, the J gene TRBJ2-7; tentative D call: TRBD2 (5 bases). Germline CDR1 SQVTM, CDR2 ANQGSEA. The CDR3 has 13 residues. Between the trimmed V and J ends, which lost 4 bases and 3 bases, there was a span of 13 bases. The CDR3 coding sequence is TGCAGCGTTGTAGGTAGCGCCCGCTACGAGCAGTACTTC. The encoded protein is CSVVGSARYEQYF.

J is TRBJ2-4 and V is TRBV7-8; D possibly uses TRBD1 or TRBD2 (5 bases each). Trimming left V 6 bases short and J 5 bases short, with 23 bases between. The V gene's germline CDR1 is SGHVS and CDR2 FQNEAQ. This CDR3 comprises 17 residues. CDR3 DNA: TGTGCCAGCAGTTGGGACCTAGGGCTCAAGGAGGAAAACATTCAGTACTTC. Translating gives CASSWDLGLKEENIQYF. Together with reference TRBV7-8 and TRBJ2-4, the CDR3 gives the full variable domain: GAGVSQSPRYKVAKRGQDVALRCDPISGHVSLFWYQQALGQGPEFLTYFQNEAQLDKSGLPSDRFFAERPEGSVSTLKIQRTQQEDSAVYLCASSWDLGLKEENIQYFGAGTRLSVL.

V gene TRBV29-1 combines with J gene TRBJ2-2; 7 nucleotides agree with TRBD1. V trimming: 5 bases; J trimming: 3 bases; junction bases outside the gene matches: 6. Germline V gives CDR1 SQVTM, CDR2 ANQGSEA. The CDR3 spans 14 residues. The CDR3 DNA reads TGCAGCGTTTTTGACAGGGTAGACACCGGGGAGCTGTTTTTT. This translates into CSVFDRVDTGELFF.

The V call is TRBV27, the J call TRBJ2-7; no reliable D call. Trimming removed 6 bases at V and 0 bases at J, with 12 bases between. The CDR3 spans 14 residues. Germline CDR1 MNHEY, CDR2 SMNVEV (reference sequence). CDR3 DNA sequence: TGTGCCAGCAGGGGGTACAGTGCCTCCTACGAGCAGTACTTC. Its protein product is CASRGYSASYEQYF.

The J gene is TRBJ1-2, the V gene TRBV7-9, with 7 bases aligning to TRBD1. Germline V gives CDR1 SEHNR, CDR2 FQNEAQ (reference sequence). The length of the CDR3 is 16 residues. The J segment lost 6 bases and the V segment lost 3 bases, leaving 13 bases of the junction unmatched. The CDR3 DNA follows: TGTGCCAGCAGCTTGACGGGACAGACCTTTTTTCATGGCTACACCTTC. Translating gives CASSLTGQTFFHGYTF.

This clone was detected once. In DNA, the CDR3 is TGTGCCAGCAGCCCACAGGGGTTTGATCAGCCCCAGCATTTT. Translating it yields CASSPQGFDQPQHF. J is TRBJ1-5 and V is TRBV7-9; 7 nucleotides align to TRBD1. V lost 5 bases to trimming and J lost 5 bases; unmatched junction nucleotides: 6. There are 14 residues in the CDR3. Germline V gene sequence: CDR1 SEHNR, CDR2 FQNEAQ (reference sequence).

V usage is TRBV16 and J usage is TRBJ2-7; 7 bases are a match to TRBD1. This CDR3 has 13 residues. The germline CDR1 and CDR2 sequences are KGHSY and FQNENV. The junction had 0 bases not matched to a gene; V was cut back by 4 bases and J by 0 bases. Here the CDR3 reads CASSRDSSYEQYF. The CDR3, as DNA: TGTGCCAGCAGCCGGGACAGCTCCTACGAGCAGTACTTC.

The J gene is TRBJ2-2, the V gene TRBV6-1, with no clear D. CDR1 and CDR2 (germline): MNHNS, SASEGT. V was pared by 2 bases and J by 4 bases, with 14 bases between. CDR3 length: 16 amino acids. CDR3 sequence (DNA): TGTGCCAGCAGTGAATTGGTGGGGATTGTCACCGGGGAGCTGTTTTTT. Amino acid sequence: CASSELVGIVTGELFF.

This clone was seen only once. This chain links TRBV30 with TRBJ1-5; D is unclear. V was cut by 1 base and J by 0 bases, with 10 bases left in between. Germline V gives CDR1 GTSNPN, CDR2 SVGIG (reference sequence). This CDR3 is built from 15 residues. In DNA, the CDR3 is TGTGCCTGGAGTGAAGGACTATATAGCAATCAGCCCCAGCATTTT. This encodes CAWSEGLYSNQPQHF.

This clone was seen only once. The genes are TRBV18 and TRBJ2-2; D unclear. The CDR3 runs 14 residues. Per germline, CDR1 KGHSH and CDR2 LQKENI. V was shortened by 3 bases and J by 4 bases, with 9 bases between the two germline ends. CDR3 DNA: TGTGCCAGCTCACCCCCCGTCGGCACCGGGGAGCTGTTTTTT. It specifies CASSPPVGTGELFF.

This clone was found once. This chain connects TRBV9 to TRBJ2-7; no clear D. This CDR3 is built from 12 residues. Trimming stripped 3 bases from V and 4 bases from J, with 8 bases between. Germline V lookup: CDR1 SGDLS, CDR2 YYNGEE. The CDR3 here is CASSDSGYEQYF. The CDR3 coding sequence is TGTGCCAGCAGCGATTCAGGTTACGAGCAGTACTTC.

The rearrangement links TRBV6-6 to TRBJ2-7, with 7 bases that match TRBD2. The CDR3 is 13 amino acids. Per the germline V gene, CDR1 is MNHNY and CDR2 is SVGAGI (reference sequence). Germline trimming cut 7 bases from V and 4 bases from J; bases unmatched to any gene: 7. The CDR3 is CASTLAEGYEQYF. The CDR3 DNA reads TGTGCCAGCACCCTAGCGGAAGGGTACGAGCAGTACTTC.

V gene TRBV25-1 combines with J gene TRBJ2-2; D not certain. Trimming shortened V by 4 bases and J by 4 bases, and 4 bases separated the two germline ends. CDR1 and CDR2 (germline): MGHDK, SYGVNS. The CDR3 length is 12 residues. CDR3 in amino acids: CASSVVTGELFF. Written as DNA, the CDR3 is TGTGCCAGCAGTGTTGTCACCGGGGAGCTGTTTTTT.

This rearrangement joins TRBV30 to TRBJ2-1; D may be TRBD2 (5 bases). This CDR3 spans 15 amino acids. The germline V gene encodes CDR1 GTSNPN and CDR2 SVGIG (reference sequence). Trimming took off 0 bases at V and 0 bases at J, with 9 bases between the two ends. CDR3 in amino acids: CAWSVGGSSYNEQFF. CDR3 in DNA: TGTGCCTGGAGTGTAGGTGGGAGCTCCTACAATGAGCAGTTCTTC.

The genes are TRBV9 and TRBJ2-5; TRBD2 might be the D (6 bases). V was pared by 4 bases and J by 2 bases, with 15 bases between. The CDR3 runs to 15 residues. Germline assignment: CDR1 SGDLS and CDR2 YYNGEE. CDR3 DNA sequence: TGTGCCAGCAGCCAAGATTTAGCGGTGCAAGAGACCCAGTACTTC. Translation gives CASSQDLAVQETQYF.

The chain combines TRBV19 with TRBJ2-7; D remains ambiguous. V gave up 3 bases and J gave up 0 bases, with 9 bases separating them. Germline-derived CDR1 and CDR2 are LNHDA and SQIVND (reference sequence). The CDR3 runs 14 residues. CDR3: CASSIGYGSYEQYF. The CDR3 DNA sequence: TGTGCCAGTAGTATCGGTTACGGCTCCTACGAGCAGTACTTC.

This rearrangement joins TRBV7-2 to TRBJ2-7; D gene ambiguous. Trimming took off 5 bases at V and 2 bases at J, with 4 bases between the two ends. The V gene's germline CDR1 is SGHTA and CDR2 FQGNSA. The CDR3 consists of 11 residues. CDR3 coding DNA: TGTGCCAGCAGCCGGACCTACGAGCAGTACTTC. It yields the protein CASSRTYEQYF.

The genes are TRBV19 and TRBJ2-1, with 7 bases lining up with TRBD2. Germline CDR1 reads LNHDA; CDR2 reads SQIVND (reference sequence). This CDR3 is 12 amino acids long. Trimming at V came to 5 bases and at J to 6 bases, leaving 1 base not matched to a gene. The CDR3 is CASSPSGNEQFF. The DNA of the CDR3 is TGTGCCAGTAGTCCTAGCGGCAATGAGCAGTTCTTC.

The V gene is TRBV13, the J gene TRBJ2-7; D might be TRBD1 (6 bases). CDR1 and CDR2 from the germline V gene are PRHDT and FYEKMQ (reference sequence). The CDR3 consists of 15 residues. Between the trimmed V and J ends, which lost 0 bases and 0 bases, there was a span of 9 bases. The CDR3 bases are TGTGCCAGCAGCTTAGGACAGGGTAACTCCTACGAGCAGTACTTC. Translating it yields CASSLGQGNSYEQYF.

The chain uses TRBV7-6 and TRBJ2-7, with D possibly matching TRBD1 (6 bases). The length of the CDR3 is 15 residues. Trimming left V 0 bases short and J 2 bases short, with 11 bases between. CDR1 is SGHVS, CDR2 FNYEAQ, per germline. The DNA of the CDR3 is TGTGCCAGCAGCTTAGCCATCGGACAGACCTACGAGCAGTACTTC. Its protein is CASSLAIGQTYEQYF. Together with reference TRBV7-6 and TRBJ2-7, the CDR3 gives the full variable domain: GAGVSQSPRYKVTKRGQDVALRCDPISGHVSLYWYRQALGQGPEFLTYFNYEAQQDKSGLPNDRFSAERPEGSISTLTIQRTEQRDSAMYRCASSLAIGQTYEQYFGPGTRLTVT.

The V and J genes are TRBV5-1 and TRBJ2-7; tentatively, D is TRBD1 (5 bases). V was clipped by 2 bases and J by 6 bases, with 9 bases between them. The germline CDR1 and CDR2 sequences are SGHRS and YFSETQ. The CDR3 totals 12 residues. CDR3 DNA: TGCGCCAGCAGCTTCTTAGGGGCCGAGCAGTACTTC. Its protein product is CASSFLGAEQYF.

V gene TRBV5-1 combines with J gene TRBJ1-1, with D uncertain. Germline values: CDR1 SGHRS, CDR2 YFSETQ. With 7 bases removed from V and 2 bases from J, the gap between germline ends came to 12 bases. The length of the CDR3 is 13 residues. The CDR3 DNA reads TGCGCCAGCGCGACTGAGGAAAACACTGAAGCTTTCTTT. Protein: CASATEENTEAFF.

This clone was detected once. The J gene is TRBJ2-5, the V gene TRBV6-6; TRBD1 agrees at 8 bases. The germline V gene has CDR1 MNHNY and CDR2 SVGAGI (reference sequence). Trimming cost V 10 bases and J 0 bases; bases outside gene matches: 10. This CDR3 is 15 amino acids long. The CDR3 bases are TGTGCCACCAAGCCGGGACAGGTGCACCAAGAGACCCAGTACTTC. Its protein is CATKPGQVHQETQYF.

This chain connects TRBV27 to TRBJ2-6, with 10 bases that match TRBD2. Germline assignment: CDR1 MNHEY and CDR2 SMNVEV (reference sequence). The CDR3 has 19 residues. V gave up 2 bases and J gave up 2 bases; unmatched junction bases: 9. CDR3 bases: TGTGCCAGCAGTTTAAGGCTAGCGGGAGTATTGACTGGGGCCAACGTCCTGACTTTC. Translated, it gives CASSLRLAGVLTGANVLTF. The variable domain in full, with the rest retrieved from reference TRBV27 and TRBJ2-6, is EAQVTQNPRYLITVTGKKLTVTCSQNMNHEYMSWYRQDPGLGLRQIYYSMNVEVTDKGDVPEGYKVSRKEKRNFPLILESPSPNQTSLYFCASSLRLAGVLTGANVLTFGAGSRLTVL.

The V gene is TRBV9, the J gene TRBJ2-7; 10 bases fit TRBD1. V was pared by 3 bases and J by 6 bases, with 0 bases of the junction left unmatched. Germline CDR1 SGDLS, CDR2 YYNGEE. CDR3 length: 12 residues. In DNA form, the CDR3 reads TGTGCCAGCAGCGGGACAGGGGGCGAGCAGTACTTC. Residues: CASSGTGGEQYF.

This clone was seen a single time. The chain recombines TRBV7-8 with TRBJ2-1; D is uncertain. Germline-derived CDR1 and CDR2 are SGHVS and FQNEAQ. Trimming took off 0 bases at V and 4 bases at J, with 7 bases between the two ends. The CDR3 has 14 amino acids. As DNA, the CDR3 is TGTGCCAGCAGCTTAGCGGGAACGTACAATGAGCAGTTCTTC. Protein sequence: CASSLAGTYNEQFF.